This paragraph reports one T cell receptor beta chain. These data belong to a study of T cells expressing NK-cell markers. The CDR3 contains 16 residues. Germline CDR1 ENHRY, CDR2 SYGVKD. For each CDR3 protein, TCRdb gives one entry from its re-call of the 5' RACE reads, without DNA. The sample's table shows 550,000 to 600,000 distinct CDR3 sequences. Sequencing was performed on blood T cells: a sorted CD56 or NKG2C T cell subset, CD4+ or CD8+ T cells, or bulk PBMC T cells (not recorded which). This sequence originates from a man aged 18-30 years in good health. The V gene is TRBV10-3, the J gene TRBJ2-1; TCRdb's D gene call, TRBD2, goes unchecked for lack of DNA. This CDR3 reads CAISEMTSGRLSEQFF.